This T cell receptor beta chain was profiled in a study of regulatory T cells in long-lasting Graves disease. Sequencing libraries for TCR beta were prepared with iRepertoire HTBI primers and Arm-PCR of CDR3 regions. TCRdb independently ran MiXCR on the multiplex PCR reads; one entry per CDR3 protein. The sample holds a few hundred thousand distinct CDR3 sequences; over 9.5% are singletons and the top ten take under 20%. Germline loops: CDR1 SGHDN, CDR2 FVKESK. The CDR3 has 15 amino acids. Trimming left V 4 bases short and J 2 bases short, with 13 bases between. The time point denotes: newly diagnosed GD, antithyroid drugs for less than 3 months. The TCR library was prepared using RNA isolated from PBMCs. This clonotype came up many times. The same specimen was also included in a second study, on T cells in Graves' hyperthyroidism and ophthalmopathy. That publication notes: The study left out patients who had uncontrolled infection, other autoimmune disease, pregnancy or lactation.

This TCR was recovered from a woman aged 18 to 35 with Graves disease. The chain employs TRBV14 and TRBJ2-3, with D uncertain. The specimen was peripheral blood mononuclear cells (PBMCs), collected at new diagnosis, from a patient treated with antithyroid drugs. DNA of the CDR3: TGTGCCAGCAGCCGAGAAATACTACCCACAGATACGCAGTATTTT. This codes for CASSREILPTDTQYF.